This T cell receptor (beta chain) emerged from a study of blood T cell repertoires in COVID-19. Looking at the study overall: Spain, Italy and the United States supplied samples that represented acute and convalescent COVID-19. PBMCs, B-cell-depleted T cells, or T cells were the source of the cDNA or gDNA that made up the material.

The CDR3 spans 16 residues. V was shortened by 2 bases and J by 2 bases, with 13 bases between the two germline ends. Germline V CDR1 and CDR2: MNHNS, SASEGT. Study processing details: Estimates of nucleated cell counts were drawn from the amplification of reference gene primers. TCRdb's copy holds only in-frame clones and misses some; the assay was immunoSEQ multiplex PCR. That table is the source of V, J and clone size, and D and trimming were worked out from the DNA. The sample shows 200,000 to 300,000 clones, roughly 83% of them seen only once. The chain combines TRBV6-1 with TRBJ1-5, with D unclear. Specimen: peripheral blood. The receptor was isolated from a man at least 80 years old with acute or convalescent COVID-19. CDR3 sequence reads: CASSERGGFGNQPQHF. CDR3 in DNA: TGTGCCAGCAGTGAACGGGGAGGGTTCGGCAATCAGCCCCAGCATTTT.